These 18 T cell receptor beta chains came from one sample sequenced in a study of cytomegalovirus exposure and HLA in healthy donors. TCRdb's table, derived via immunoSEQ multiplex PCR, lists solely in-frame clones and lacks some. The sample records 65,000 or so clones, roughly nine tenths being singletons. The specimen sequenced was PBMCs. These receptors were obtained from a woman under 30 in good health and CMV-seronegative.

This chain links TRBV27 with TRBJ2-5; TRBD2 aligns across 14 bases. The CDR3 sequence is 17 residues long. Germline V CDR1 and CDR2: MNHEY, SMNVEV (reference sequence). V lost 5 bases and J lost 4; bases outside the gene matches: 9. CDR3 bases: TGTGCCAGCAGTAGACTAGCGGGAGGGAGGAGTGGAGAGACCCAGTACTTC. It yields the protein CASSRLAGGRSGETQYF.

The V gene is TRBV19, the J gene TRBJ2-3; tentatively, D is TRBD1 (5 bases). Trimming removed 4 bases from V and 2 bases from J, with 7 bases in between. Germline CDR1 and CDR2: LNHDA and SQIVND (reference sequence). The CDR3 sequence is 13 residues long. The CDR3 bases are TGTGCCAGTAGTAGACAGATCACAGATACGCAGTATTTT. It codes for CASSRQITDTQYF.

V gene TRBV4-1 combines with J gene TRBJ2-7; 9 positions match TRBD1. Losses at the gene ends were 3 bases for V and 5 bases for J; bases not matched to a gene: 8. The CDR3 contains 15 residues. Germline V CDR1 and CDR2: MGHRA, YSYEKL. DNA for the CDR3: TGCGCCAGCAGCCAGGGGACAGGGCATGTCAACGAGCAGTACTTC. Protein: CASSQGTGHVNEQYF.

The V gene is TRBV7-8, the J gene TRBJ2-7, with 9 bases matching TRBD1. Looked up from germline, CDR1 is SGHVS and CDR2 is FQNEAQ. J was trimmed by 4 bases and V by 5 bases; bases with no gene match: 6. The CDR3 totals 14 residues. The CDR3 is CASSTGTGPYEQYF. Written as DNA, the CDR3 is TGTGCCAGCAGCACCGGGACAGGGCCTTACGAGCAGTACTTC. Based on the CDR3 plus reference TRBV7-8 and TRBJ2-7, the full variable domain is GAGVSQSPRYKVAKRGQDVALRCDPISGHVSLFWYQQALGQGPEFLTYFQNEAQLDKSGLPSDRFFAERPEGSVSTLKIQRTQQEDSAVYLCASSTGTGPYEQYFGPGTRLTVT.

In nucleotides, the CDR3 is TGTGCCAGCAGCTTCGGACTAGCGGGAGATACGGAGTTCTTC. Protein product: CASSFGLAGDTEFF. The chain carries TRBV11-2 and TRBJ2-1, with 13 bases aligning to TRBD2. V was pared by 3 bases and J by 14 bases, with 7 bases of the junction left unmatched. The germline CDR1 and CDR2 sequences are SGHAT and FQNNGV. The CDR3 is 14 amino acids.

This chain connects TRBV7-9 to TRBJ1-1; the D is unclear. Germline CDR1 reads SEHNR; CDR2 reads FQNEAQ (reference sequence). V gave up 2 bases and J gave up 1 base, with 2 bases separating them. This CDR3 has 12 amino acids. The CDR3: CASSLQNTEAFF. The CDR3 DNA reads as TGTGCCAGCAGCTTACAGAACACTGAAGCTTTCTTT.

In nucleotides, the CDR3 is TGTGCCAGTAGTACATCCGGGACAGGGGGTAAAAACATTCAGTACTTC. This codes for CASSTSGTGGKNIQYF. The rearrangement uses TRBV19 and TRBJ2-4, with 11 bases matching TRBD1. The CDR3 loop spans 16 amino acids. Looked up from germline, CDR1 is LNHDA and CDR2 is SQIVND (reference sequence). Trimming cost V 4 bases and J 4 bases; bases outside gene matches: 6.

As DNA, the CDR3 is TGTGCCTGGAGTGTTTTTGGTGGGAGTGGCGGGGAGCTGTTTTTT. Translation: CAWSVFGGSGGELFF. The genes are TRBV30 and TRBJ2-2; tentatively, D is TRBD2 (5 bases). CDR1 and CDR2 (germline): GTSNPN, SVGIG (reference sequence). V was shortened by 0 bases and J by 7 bases, with 15 bases between the two germline ends. This CDR3 region has 15 residues.

Only one count was recorded for this clone. The rearrangement links TRBV7-3 to TRBJ2-5; tentative D call: TRBD2 (6 bases). The CDR3 totals 16 residues. CDR1 is SGHTA and CDR2 is FQGTGA in the germline V gene. V lost 5 bases, J lost 5 bases, and 21 bases lay in between. The CDR3 DNA reads TGTGCCAGCAGCCCCGGCCTTGTGGAGGGGCCGGAGACCCAGTACTTC. Amino acid sequence: CASSPGLVEGPETQYF.

In DNA form, the CDR3 reads TGCGCCAGCAGCTTGGGGACTAGCCGCACAGATACGCAGTATTTT. Amino acid sequence: CASSLGTSRTDTQYF. The chain uses TRBV5-1 and TRBJ2-3; the match to TRBD2 covers 8 bases. This CDR3 contains 15 residues. Germline trimming cut 0 bases from V and 1 base from J; bases unmatched to any gene: 1. The germline V gene encodes CDR1 SGHRS and CDR2 YFSETQ.

V is TRBV18 and J is TRBJ1-2; D gene ambiguous. Germline V gene sequence: CDR1 KGHSH, CDR2 LQKENI. Trimming took off 5 bases at V and 4 bases at J, with 8 bases between the two ends. The CDR3 totals 12 residues. The CDR3 region has the DNA TGTGCCAGCTCAAACAGCGGCTATGGCTACACCTTC. This codes for CASSNSGYGYTF. The full variable domain, in which reference TRBV18 and TRBJ1-2 provide the parts outside the CDR3, is NAGVMQNPRHLVRRRGQEARLRCSPMKGHSHVYWYRQLPEEGLKFMVYLQKENIIDESGMPKERFSAEFPKEGPSILRIQQVVRGDSAAYFCASSNSGYGYTFGSGTRLTVV.

The chain is built from TRBV4-2 and TRBJ2-3; 7 positions agree with TRBD2. Trimming took 4 bases from V and 2 from J; bases not matched to a gene: 6. CDR3 length equals 15 residues. Germline V lookup: CDR1 LGHNA, CDR2 YNFKEQ. In DNA form, the CDR3 reads TGTGCCAGCAGCCCGAGGACTAGTCACACAGATACGCAGTATTTT. This sequence encodes CASSPRTSHTDTQYF.

The chain combines TRBV4-2 with TRBJ2-6; 12 bases line up with TRBD1. V dropped 4 bases and J dropped 1; count of bases not matched to a gene: 8. The CDR3 totals 19 residues. Germline lookup yields CDR1 LGHNA and CDR2 YNFKEQ. The CDR3 is CASSLPEGQGASGANVLTF. The CDR3 DNA reads as TGTGCCAGCAGCCTCCCTGAGGGACAGGGGGCGTCTGGGGCCAACGTCCTGACTTTC.

This clone was recorded only once. The chain links TRBV4-2 to TRBJ2-1; D may be TRBD2 (7 bases). CDR3 length: 14 residues. V was pared by 0 bases and J by 10 bases, with 13 bases between. Germline loops: CDR1 LGHNA, CDR2 YNFKEQ. Here the CDR3 reads CASSQDRGAGEQFF. CDR3 DNA sequence: TGTGCCAGCAGCCAAGACAGGGGAGCGGGGGAGCAGTTCTTC.

The chain recombines TRBV28 with TRBJ2-1; weak D call: TRBD2 (6 bases). Germline CDR1 is MDHEN and CDR2 is SYDVKM. V dropped 0 bases and J dropped 8 bases, with 17 bases sitting between them. This CDR3 has 16 amino acids. The CDR3: CASSLWSSEGFHEQFF. As DNA, the CDR3 is TGTGCCAGCAGTTTATGGTCTAGCGAGGGGTTCCATGAGCAGTTCTTC.

The J gene is TRBJ2-7, the V gene TRBV29-1, with 8 positions matching TRBD2. The CDR3 is 12 residues long. J was trimmed by 3 bases and V by 5 bases; bases with no gene match: 3. The germline V gene encodes CDR1 SQVTM and CDR2 ANQGSEA. The CDR3 loop is CSVRSGSYEQYF. Here the CDR3 DNA reads TGCAGCGTTAGGAGCGGGAGCTACGAGCAGTACTTC.

This chain uses TRBV29-1 with TRBJ2-3; D possibly corresponds to TRBD2 (5 bases). The length of the CDR3 is 13 residues. Deletions cut 3 bases from V and 2 bases from J, with 9 bases between. Germline V lookup: CDR1 SQVTM, CDR2 ANQGSEA. CDR3 nucleotide sequence: TGCAGCGTTGAGGTCGGGAACACAGATACGCAGTATTTT. As protein: CSVEVGNTDTQYF.

The rearrangement uses TRBV29-1 and TRBJ2-1, with D uncertain. This CDR3 comprises 12 residues. V was pared by 5 bases and J by 3 bases, with 8 bases between. Germline V gene lookup returns CDR1 SQVTM and CDR2 ANQGSEA. CDR3 amino acids: CSVPDNYNEQFF. In DNA, the CDR3 is TGCAGCGTTCCCGACAACTACAATGAGCAGTTCTTC.